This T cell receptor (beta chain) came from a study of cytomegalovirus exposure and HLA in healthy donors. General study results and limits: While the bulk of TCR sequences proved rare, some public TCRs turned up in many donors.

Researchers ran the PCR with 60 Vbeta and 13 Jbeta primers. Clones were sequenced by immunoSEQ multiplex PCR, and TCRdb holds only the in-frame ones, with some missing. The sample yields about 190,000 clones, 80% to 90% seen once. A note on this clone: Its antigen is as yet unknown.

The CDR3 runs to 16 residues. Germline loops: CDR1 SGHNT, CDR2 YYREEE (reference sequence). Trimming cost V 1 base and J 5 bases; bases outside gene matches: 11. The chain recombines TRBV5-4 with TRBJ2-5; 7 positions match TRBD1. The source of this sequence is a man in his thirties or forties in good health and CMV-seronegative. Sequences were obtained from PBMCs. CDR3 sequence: CASSLTPTGAVETQYF. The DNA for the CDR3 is TGTGCCAGCAGCTTGACCCCCACAGGGGCAGTGGAGACCCAGTACTTC.